Reported below is one T cell receptor (beta chain). RNA, at roughly 0.5 to 1 ug, was reverse transcribed with random hexamers. TCRdb redid the calling of the immunoSEQ multiplex PCR reads with MiXCR, one entry per CDR3 protein. The sample contains more than 95,000 distinct CDR3 sequences, approximately 93% of which appear only once. The sample originates from a study of CD8 T cells in Susac syndrome. The CDR3 is made up of 14 amino acids. V shed 6 bases and J 1 base; nucleotides not matched to a gene: 1. The sample taken for sequencing was CD8+ T cells from PBMCs. This sequence originates from a human donor with multiple sclerosis. J is TRBJ2-2 and V is TRBV12-3 or TRBV12-4, with 8 bases matching TRBD1. The CDR3 loop reads CASSGTGNTGELFF. The CDR3 nucleotides read TGTGCCAGCAGCGGGACAGGGAACACCGGGGAGCTGTTTTTT.